This TCR beta chain was retrieved from a study of OX40 agonist ivuxolimab in advanced cancers. Turning to the study itself: Partial responses were achieved by three patients, one with hepatocellular carcinoma and two with cutaneous melanoma.

The table came from immunoSEQ multiplex PCR; TCRdb's copy has only in-frame clones and leaves some out. Altogether 100,000 or so clones are present, approximately 89% being singletons, with the ten largest covering 0.54%. Patients were excluded for autoimmune disease history or systemic immunosuppression. A note on this clone: Its specificity is unknown.

Study-wide results and limits: Expanded clones were, on average, more numerous in CD8+ T cells than in CD4+.

The sequences come from CD4+ or CD8+ T cells sorted from blood, collected in a trial of the OX40 agonist ivuxolimab. This clonotype was obtained from an adult with an advanced solid tumor such as melanoma, head and neck, liver or kidney cancer.

CDR3 region: CASSPQGSGLRSSYEQYF. For the CDR3, the DNA is TGTGCCAGCAGTCCCCAGGGGAGCGGCCTAAGGAGCTCCTACGAGCAGTACTTC. This rearrangement joins TRBV28 to TRBJ2-7; a weak D match, TRBD1 (6 bases). In germline, CDR1 is MDHEN, CDR2 SYDVKM. There are 18 residues in the CDR3. The ends were cut back, 5 bases at V and 0 bases at J, with 23 bases in the middle.